The 16 T cell receptor beta chains given below trace back to one sample, sequenced in a study of blood T cell repertoires in COVID-19. Generated by immunoSEQ multiplex PCR, the TCRdb table keeps only in-frame clones and is missing some. The sample includes over 90,000 clones, roughly 76% of them seen just once. Sequencing input: peripheral blood. The source is a man aged 80 or over with COVID-19, enrolled during active disease.

The chain recombines TRBV5-1 with TRBJ2-1; 9 bases are shared with TRBD2. Germline V CDR1 and CDR2: SGHRS, YFSETQ. J lost 4 bases, V lost 0 bases, and 2 bases had no gene match. The CDR3 runs to 15 residues. The CDR3 is CASSLDTSGYNEQFF. The CDR3 DNA reads TGCGCCAGCAGCTTGGACACTAGCGGGTACAATGAGCAGTTCTTC.

V gene TRBV27 combines with J gene TRBJ1-6; 11 nucleotides line up with TRBD1. The CDR3 spans 17 residues. With 2 bases clipped from V and 6 bases from J, the junction kept 6 bases outside the gene matches. Germline V gene data show CDR1 as MNHEY and CDR2 as SMNVEV (reference sequence). CDR3 sequence reads: CASSLGGTGGGNSPLHF. The CDR3 DNA follows: TGTGCCAGCAGTTTAGGCGGGACAGGGGGTGGTAATTCACCCCTCCACTTT.

CDR3: CASSGQGAGNTEAFF. The CDR3 DNA reads as TGCGCCAGCAGCGGACAGGGGGCGGGCAACACTGAAGCTTTCTTT. The chain joins TRBV5-1 to TRBJ1-1; 11 positions match TRBD1. Germline loops: CDR1 SGHRS, CDR2 YFSETQ. Unmatched junction bases numbered 4, after V lost 4 bases and J lost 2 bases. CDR3 length: 15 amino acids.

This clone was counted ten times or more. A read error may account for a junction end that differs from germline. CDR3 residues: CASFSTVRVIF. DNA for the CDR3: TGTGCCAGTTTTAGTACCGTCCGGGTTATCTTT. V gene TRBV19 combines with J gene TRBJ1-1, with D unresolved. The CDR3 has 11 residues. Germline assignment: CDR1 LNHDA and CDR2 SQIVND (reference sequence).

This sequence joins TRBV3-1 (or the pseudogene TRBV3-2) and TRBJ1-3; 9 bases are a match to TRBD1. Germline CDR1 LGHDT, CDR2 YNNKEL (reference sequence). The CDR3 loop spans 15 amino acids. With 4 bases clipped from V and 4 bases from J, the junction kept 5 bases outside the gene matches. The CDR3 region has the DNA TGTGCCAGCAGCCTACAGGGGGCGCCCGGAAACACCATATATTTT. Its protein is CASSLQGAPGNTIYF.

The chain uses TRBV6-5 and TRBJ2-1, with 12 bases fitting TRBD2. This CDR3 is 15 amino acids long. V was pared by 6 bases and J by 7 bases, with 7 bases of the junction left unmatched. The germline gives CDR1 MNHEY, CDR2 SVGAGI. CDR3 in amino acids: CASRLTSGSINEQFF. The DNA of the CDR3 is TGTGCCAGCAGACTGACTAGCGGGAGTATTAATGAGCAGTTCTTC.

The chain joins TRBV7-3 to TRBJ1-1; D is unresolved. The germline V gene encodes CDR1 SGHTA and CDR2 FQGTGA. V lost 8 bases and J 5 bases, leaving 15 bases between the germline ends. CDR3 size: 13 residues. The DNA for the CDR3 is TGTGCCAGCTTTTTCCCCGAAGAGACTGAAGCTTTCTTT. This encodes CASFFPEETEAFF.

The V call is TRBV18, the J call TRBJ1-4; D is uncertain. This CDR3 region has 13 residues. Germline V gene data show CDR1 as KGHSH and CDR2 as LQKENI. Deletions cut 8 bases from V and 4 bases from J, with 11 bases between. As DNA, the CDR3 is TGTGCCAGCACATCAGGTTTTAATGAAAAACTGTTTTTT. It is translated as CASTSGFNEKLFF.

The chain combines TRBV11-2 with TRBJ1-2; no firm D call. CDR1 and CDR2 (germline): SGHAT, FQNNGV. V lost 4 bases to trimming and J lost 4 bases, with 13 bases between them. The CDR3 sequence is 14 residues long. Here the CDR3 DNA reads TGTGCCAGCAGCTCGAGTAACGCTTTCTATGGCTACACCTTC. Translating it yields CASSSSNAFYGYTF.

The chain joins TRBV2 to TRBJ1-6; no firm D call. CDR3 length equals 14 residues. The V gene's germline CDR1 is SNHLY and CDR2 FYNNEI. With 7 bases removed from V and 11 bases from J, the gap between germline ends came to 18 bases. The CDR3 protein is CASNLDGEITPLHF. CDR3 nucleotide sequence: TGTGCCAGCAATCTAGATGGAGAAATTACACCCCTCCACTTT.

The V call is TRBV6-5, the J call TRBJ2-1; 8 nucleotides match TRBD2. With 11 bases clipped from V and 4 bases from J, the junction kept 7 bases outside the gene matches. This CDR3 spans 13 amino acids. Germline V lookup: CDR1 MNHEY, CDR2 SVGAGI. The CDR3 loop reads CAARGGGYNEQFF. In DNA, the CDR3 is TGTGCCGCACGGGGGGGTGGGTACAATGAGCAGTTCTTC.

The chain carries TRBV4-1 and TRBJ2-7; TRBD2 aligns across 7 bases. CDR3 size: 13 residues. The V gene's germline CDR1 is MGHRA and CDR2 YSYEKL. V shed 4 bases, J shed 0 bases, and the junction held 0 bases outside the gene matches. The CDR3 is CASSPSGSYEQYF. Here the CDR3 DNA reads TGCGCCAGCAGCCCTAGCGGCTCCTACGAGCAGTACTTC.

The chain recombines TRBV7-2 with TRBJ2-3, with TRBD1 matching over 7 bases. The CDR3 extends over 17 amino acids. Germline CDR1 and CDR2: SGHTA and FQGNSA. The ends lost 4 bases at V and 0 bases at J; junction bases unmatched: 10. This chain's CDR3 is CASSSPPGTDSTDTQYF. The CDR3, as DNA: TGTGCCAGCAGCTCGCCCCCCGGGACAGATAGCACAGATACGCAGTATTTT.

The rearrangement uses TRBV14 and TRBJ1-2; tentative D call: TRBD1 (5 bases). Trimming took off 1 base at V and 3 bases at J, with 18 bases between the two ends. Germline V lookup: CDR1 SGHDN, CDR2 FVKESK. The CDR3 is 17 amino acids. CDR3 sequence: CASSQVFRGRNDYGYTF. CDR3 bases: TGTGCCAGCAGCCAAGTTTTTAGGGGCAGGAATGACTATGGCTACACCTTC.

This chain joins TRBV2 and TRBJ1-6; 8 nucleotides align to TRBD1. Trimming at V came to 4 bases and at J to 7 bases, leaving 3 bases not matched to a gene. CDR1 and CDR2 from the germline V gene are SNHLY and FYNNEI. The CDR3 extends over 14 amino acids. The CDR3 DNA is TGTGCCAGCAGTGCGACAGGGGACAATTCACCCCTCCACTTT. Amino acid sequence: CASSATGDNSPLHF.

This clone occurred once. V usage is TRBV7-8 and J usage is TRBJ1-5; D unclear. The CDR3 is 16 amino acids. The V end lost 4 bases, the J end lost 0 bases, and 13 bases lay between the germline ends. CDR1 is SGHVS, CDR2 FQNEAQ, per germline. CDR3 residues: CASSSEAGYSNQPQHF. The CDR3 DNA reads TGTGCCAGCAGCTCCGAAGCGGGTTATAGCAATCAGCCCCAGCATTTT.